Below, one T cell receptor (beta chain) is given with its context. Per the study methods: Reference gene primer amplification gave nucleated cell count estimates. Assay used: immunoSEQ multiplex PCR; TCRdb lists only in-frame clones, some missing. That table is the source of V, J and clone size, and D and trimming were worked out from the DNA. The profile covers approximately 120,000 clones, with roughly four fifths appearing a single time and more than 9% taken by the ten largest. This sample is part of a study of blood T cell repertoires in COVID-19. Study details: The samples span acute and convalescent COVID-19 from the United States, Italy and Spain. T cells, B-cell-depleted T cells, or PBMCs provided the cDNA or gDNA that served as material.

J gave up 5 bases and V 2 bases, and 8 bases lay outside the gene matches. The CDR3 is made up of 16 amino acids. Germline CDR1 reads MGHDK; CDR2 reads SYGVNS. The chain employs TRBV25-1 and TRBJ2-2; TRBD1 agrees at 7 bases. This receptor was identified in a human donor in a cohort sampled during active COVID-19. Sequenced input: peripheral blood. The CDR3 reads CASSERQGIGTGELFF. CDR3 DNA: TGTGCCAGCAGTGAACGACAGGGAATAGGTACCGGGGAGCTGTTTTTT. The variable domain in full, with the rest retrieved from reference TRBV25-1 and TRBJ2-2, is EADIYQTPRYLVIGTGKKITLECSQTMGHDKMYWYQQDPGMELHLIHYSYGVNSTEKGDLSSESTVSRIRTEHFPLTLESARPSHTSQYLCASSERQGIGTGELFFGEGSRLTVL.